The 30 T cell receptor beta chains below all came from one sample that was sequenced in a study of metastatic and nonmetastatic thyroid tumors. All patients were untreated before thyroid surgery. TCRdb re-called clones via MiXCR from the PCR reads. The repertoire includes about 20,000 clones, approximately 37% of them detected once, and roughly 24% sits in the top ten. Sequenced: tumor tissue. The origin of the receptors is a female donor with papillary thyroid cancer or a benign thyroid nodule (not recorded which). Some clones in this sample may be carry-over from other donors' samples.

This clone was counted only a few times. The rearrangement links TRBV7-6 to TRBJ2-5; the D call may be TRBD1 or TRBD2 (5 bases each). The CDR3 contains 15 residues. Germline CDR1 SGHVS, CDR2 FNYEAQ. V gave up 6 bases and J gave up 2 bases, with 16 bases separating them. The CDR3 DNA reads TGTGCCAGCAGTCCTCCGGGGACGGGGCAAGAGACCCAGTACTTC. Its translation: CASSPPGTGQETQYF.

This clone was seen a handful of times. The rearrangement joins TRBV27 to TRBJ2-7, with TRBD2 matching 7 bases. Per germline, CDR1 MNHEY and CDR2 SMNVEV (reference sequence). The CDR3 consists of 16 residues. The V segment lost 6 bases and the J segment 6 bases; nucleotides outside the gene matches: 17. Here the CDR3 DNA reads TGTGCCAGCAGGCACTCTGTTGCGGGAGCCGGGGTCGAGCAGTACTTC. Its translation: CASRHSVAGAGVEQYF.

The chain recombines TRBV6-1 with TRBJ2-5, with a tentative D call TRBD2 (5 bases). The V and J ends lost 1 base and 1 base respectively, with 13 bases between them. This CDR3 comprises 16 residues. Per germline, CDR1 MNHNS and CDR2 SASEGT. The CDR3, as DNA: TGTGCCAGCAGTGAAGTCACTAGACATTCCCAAGAGACCCAGTACTTC. Amino acids: CASSEVTRHSQETQYF.

This clone was seen a handful of times. This chain links TRBV2 with TRBJ1-2; 8 nucleotides match TRBD1. The CDR3 covers 13 residues. Germline V gives CDR1 SNHLY, CDR2 FYNNEI. V lost 6 bases, J lost 3 bases, and 3 bases stayed unmatched. CDR3 residues: CASRLDRDYGYTF. CDR3 in DNA: TGTGCCAGCAGGCTGGACAGGGACTATGGCTACACCTTC.

This clone was seen only a few times. This chain connects TRBV27 to TRBJ2-7, with D tentatively TRBD1 (5 bases). The CDR3 covers 15 residues. Trimming removed 2 bases at V and 2 bases at J, with 13 bases between. CDR1 and CDR2 (germline): MNHEY, SMNVEV (reference sequence). CDR3 DNA sequence: TGTGCCAGCAGTTTAGGGGCCCCTCATACCTACGAGCAGTACTTC. Protein product: CASSLGAPHTYEQYF.

The chain employs TRBV5-1 and TRBJ2-1; 11 positions match TRBD2. The CDR3 has 15 residues. From germline, CDR1 is SGHRS and CDR2 YFSETQ. V gave up 1 base and J gave up 9 bases; unmatched junction bases: 6. CDR3 in amino acids: CASSLTSGSPGEQFF. In DNA form, the CDR3 reads TGCGCCAGCAGCTTGACTAGCGGGAGTCCTGGTGAGCAGTTCTTC.

V and J are TRBV28 and TRBJ1-2; 7 bases agree with TRBD1. CDR1 is MDHEN and CDR2 is SYDVKM in the germline V gene. The CDR3 sequence is 14 residues long. V was pared by 4 bases and J by 7 bases, with 9 bases of the junction left unmatched. The CDR3 here is CASSSYTGVVGYTF. In DNA form, the CDR3 reads TGTGCCAGCAGTTCTTATACAGGGGTCGTTGGCTACACCTTC.

The chain recombines TRBV5-1 with TRBJ2-7, with 10 bases identical to TRBD1. V lost 4 bases, J lost 2 bases, and 3 bases stayed unmatched. This CDR3 region has 14 residues. Germline-derived CDR1 and CDR2 are SGHRS and YFSETQ. CDR3 sequence: CASSGGQGTYEQYF. The CDR3 DNA reads TGCGCCAGCAGCGGGGGACAGGGGACCTACGAGCAGTACTTC.

The J gene is TRBJ1-6, the V gene TRBV20-1; possible D gene TRBD1, 5 bases. Trimming took off 6 bases at V and 5 bases at J, with 14 bases between the two ends. CDR3 length: 14 amino acids. Germline CDR1 is DFQATT and CDR2 is SNEGSKA (reference sequence). The CDR3 reads CSAYRGTNNSPLHF. Written as DNA, the CDR3 is TGCAGTGCCTATCGGGGGACGAATAATTCACCCCTCCACTTT.

The chain couples TRBV28 to TRBJ1-1; D may be TRBD1 (5 bases). This CDR3 contains 14 residues. Germline lookup yields CDR1 MDHEN and CDR2 SYDVKM. Trimming shortened V by 3 bases and J by 0 bases, and 8 bases separated the two germline ends. CDR3 sequence: CASSLGGLNTEAFF. The DNA for the CDR3 is TGTGCCAGCAGTTTGGGGGGGTTGAACACTGAAGCTTTCTTT.

The chain uses TRBV18 and TRBJ2-7, with a weak D call TRBD2 (5 bases). Germline CDR1 is KGHSH and CDR2 is LQKENI. V lost 3 bases and J lost 5, with 11 bases in between. This CDR3 spans 13 amino acids. The CDR3 nucleotides are TGTGCCAGCTCACCCGCTGACTACAACGAGCAGTACTTC. Translation gives CASSPADYNEQYF.

This clone showed up just a few times. This rearrangement joins TRBV6-1 to TRBJ2-7; D not resolved. The germline CDR1 and CDR2 sequences are MNHNS and SASEGT. The CDR3 has 11 residues. Trimming removed 4 bases from V and 4 bases from J, with 5 bases in between. The CDR3 nucleotides are TGTGCCAGCAGTGCCTTGTACGAGCAGTACTTC. Its translation: CASSALYEQYF.

The genes are TRBV6-2 or TRBV6-3 and TRBJ2-2; D gene unclear. The CDR3 runs to 13 residues. V was trimmed by 7 bases and J by 4 bases, leaving 10 bases between them. Germline values: CDR1 MNHEY, CDR2 SVGEGT. The CDR3 reads CASTTFTTGELFF. The CDR3 DNA reads as TGTGCCAGCACTACATTTACCACCGGGGAGCTGTTTTTT.

J is TRBJ1-2 and V is TRBV29-1; a weak D match, TRBD1 (5 bases). Trimming cost V 4 bases and J 9 bases, with 21 bases left between them. Germline V CDR1 and CDR2: SQVTM, ANQGSEA. This CDR3 region has 14 residues. Here the CDR3 DNA reads TGCAGCGTTGGGGGGAACCTCCCTCCTTCTCGCTACACCTTC. It yields the protein CSVGGNLPPSRYTF.

The rearrangement uses TRBV5-1 and TRBJ2-7, with 9 bases aligning to TRBD1. The CDR3 length is 16 residues. V was clipped by 4 bases and J by 0 bases; unmatched bases: 8. Germline V gene data show CDR1 as SGHRS and CDR2 as YFSETQ. The CDR3 sequence: CASSPYRQGVSYEQYF. Written as DNA, the CDR3 is TGCGCCAGCAGCCCCTACCGACAGGGGGTCTCCTACGAGCAGTACTTC.

This clone has ten or more counts. The rearrangement uses TRBV6-1 and TRBJ2-5, with 8 bases aligning to TRBD1. CDR1 is MNHNS and CDR2 is SASEGT in the germline V gene. After removal of 2 bases from V and 3 bases from J, the junction contained 2 bases not matched to a gene. CDR3 length: 14 amino acids. The CDR3 bases are TGTGCCAGCAGTGAAAGGGGACAGGAAGAGACCCAGTACTTC. This gives the protein CASSERGQEETQYF.

With respect to this clone: The same CDR3 can be traced to other DNA sequences in this sample. V and J are TRBV9 and TRBJ2-1, with TRBD2 identical over 10 bases. This CDR3 has 16 amino acids. Germline CDR1 reads SGDLS; CDR2 reads YYNGEE. Trimming removed 0 bases from V and 4 bases from J; junction bases left unmatched: 4. The CDR3 coding sequence is TGTGCCAGCAGCGTAGATCCTAGCGGGAGTTACAATGAGCAGTTCTTC. Translation gives CASSVDPSGSYNEQFF. Combining the CDR3 with reference TRBV9 and TRBJ2-1 gives the whole variable domain DSGVTQTPKHLITATGQRVTLRCSPRSGDLSVYWYQQSLDQGLQFLIQYYNGEERAKGNILERFSAQQFPDLHSELNLSSLELGDSALYFCASSVDPSGSYNEQFFGPGTRLTVL.

The V gene is TRBV2, the J gene TRBJ1-1; D call uncertain. The CDR3 covers 14 residues. V lost 3 bases and J lost 1, with 9 bases in between. Looked up from germline, CDR1 is SNHLY and CDR2 is FYNNEI. The CDR3 loop reads CASSEGRENTEAFF. CDR3 bases: TGTGCCAGCAGTGAGGGGAGGGAGAACACTGAAGCTTTCTTT.

This sequence joins TRBV4-1 and TRBJ2-7; TRBD2 aligns across 16 bases. Per germline, CDR1 MGHRA and CDR2 YSYEKL. The CDR3 contains 18 residues. Trimming took 4 bases from V and 1 from J; bases not matched to a gene: 7. This CDR3 reads CASSLGTSGRAWSYEQYF. The CDR3 DNA follows: TGCGCCAGCAGCCTTGGGACTAGCGGGAGGGCCTGGTCCTACGAGCAGTACTTC.

This chain connects TRBV7-2 to TRBJ2-2; perhaps TRBD2 as D (5 bases). Germline V gene sequence: CDR1 SGHTA, CDR2 FQGNSA. Trimming removed 0 bases from V and 3 bases from J, with 8 bases in between. The CDR3 extends over 15 amino acids. The CDR3 loop is CASSLAGVHTGELFF. CDR3 sequence (DNA): TGTGCCAGCAGCTTAGCGGGAGTCCACACCGGGGAGCTGTTTTTT.

This clone came up once. The rearrangement uses TRBV7-2 and TRBJ2-7; D is unclear. Germline-derived CDR1 and CDR2 are SGHTA and FQGNSA. The CDR3 covers 15 residues. V lost 4 bases to trimming and J lost 3 bases, with 16 bases between them. CDR3 DNA: TGTGCCAGCAGCTCCGACATGGGCGAAATCTACGAGCAGTACTTC. Amino acid sequence: CASSSDMGEIYEQYF.

Notes on this clone: At one end the junction does not follow the germline gene, possibly because of a read error. As DNA, the CDR3 is TGTGCCAGCAGTCCCTTGGGGAACACCGGGGAGCTGTTGTTT. Its protein product is CASSPLGNTGELLF. This sequence joins TRBV12-3 or TRBV12-4 and TRBJ2-2; D is perhaps TRBD2 (5 bases). The CDR3 loop spans 14 amino acids.

This sequence joins TRBV2 and TRBJ2-3; possible D gene TRBD1, 6 bases. The CDR3 sequence is 15 residues long. Germline V gene sequence: CDR1 SNHLY, CDR2 FYNNEI. With 0 bases removed from V and 4 bases from J, the gap between germline ends came to 11 bases. This chain's CDR3 is CASSEALRGSDTQYF. In nucleotides, the CDR3 is TGTGCCAGCAGTGAAGCGCTGAGGGGGTCAGATACGCAGTATTTT.

The DNA for the CDR3 is TGTGCCAGCAGTTACGCCCAGGGGGGGACCTACGAGCAGTACTTC. Amino acid sequence: CASSYAQGGTYEQYF. The V call is TRBV6-4, the J call TRBJ2-7, with D perhaps TRBD1 or TRBD2 (7 bases each). V was clipped by 5 bases and J by 2 bases, with 16 bases between them. This CDR3 is 15 amino acids long. The germline V gene encodes CDR1 MRHNA and CDR2 SNTAGT.

V and J are TRBV18 and TRBJ2-7; D is uncertain. Trimming left V 3 bases short and J 2 bases short, with 5 bases between. Germline V gene lookup returns CDR1 KGHSH and CDR2 LQKENI. The CDR3 loop spans 12 amino acids. The CDR3 coding sequence is TGTGCCAGCTCACCTAGCACCTACGAGCAGTACTTC. This translates into CASSPSTYEQYF. Complete variable domain (other parts from reference TRBV18 and TRBJ2-7): NAGVMQNPRHLVRRRGQEARLRCSPMKGHSHVYWYRQLPEEGLKFMVYLQKENIIDESGMPKERFSAEFPKEGPSILRIQQVVRGDSAAYFCASSPSTYEQYFGPGTRLTVT.

J is TRBJ2-2 and V is TRBV27; 7 bases line up with TRBD1. CDR1 and CDR2 (germline): MNHEY, SMNVEV (reference sequence). V shed 0 bases and J 3 bases; nucleotides not matched to a gene: 4. The CDR3 consists of 16 residues. CDR3: CASSLSTGLYTGELFF. The DNA of the CDR3 is TGTGCCAGCAGTTTATCGACAGGGCTGTACACCGGGGAGCTGTTTTTT.

In this sample, this clone turned up a few times. The chain is built from TRBV6-1 and TRBJ2-1; D uncertain. This CDR3 region has 12 residues. With 5 bases removed from V and 9 bases from J, the gap between germline ends came to 11 bases. Germline V gene data show CDR1 as MNHNS and CDR2 as SASEGT. The CDR3: CASSREVTEQFF. The CDR3 region has the DNA TGTGCCAGCAGTCGAGAGGTCACTGAGCAGTTCTTC.

This chain connects TRBV20-1 to TRBJ2-7, with D possibly TRBD1 on 5 matching bases. V lost 5 bases, J lost 0 bases, and 14 bases lay in between. This CDR3 is 14 amino acids long. Germline CDR1 and CDR2: DFQATT and SNEGSKA (reference sequence). The CDR3 nucleotides read TGCAGTGCTCGTAATCTCGACAGCTCCTACGAGCAGTACTTC. This codes for CSARNLDSSYEQYF.

This chain joins TRBV20-1 and TRBJ1-1; perhaps TRBD1 as D (6 bases). This CDR3 has 12 residues. The V end was cut by 5 bases, the J end by 2 bases, with 9 bases between. The V gene's germline CDR1 is DFQATT and CDR2 SNEGSKA (reference sequence). CDR3: CSAPRGNTEAFF. The CDR3 bases are TGCAGTGCTCCCAGGGGAAACACTGAAGCTTTCTTT.

To note about this clone: Germline and junction disagree at one end, which may indicate a read error. This sequence joins TRBV5-1 and TRBJ2-7; tentative D call: TRBD2 (5 bases). This CDR3 has 15 amino acids. CDR1 and CDR2 (germline): SGHRS, YFSETQ. CDR3 nucleotides: TGCGCCAGCAGATTGGGTCTAGCTGCATCCTACGAGCAGTACTTC. Translated, it gives CASRLGLAASYEQYF.